Sequencing of this T cell receptor beta chain was carried out in a study of CD4 and CD8 cells across lung adenocarcinoma regions. About this clonotype itself: Germline is not matched at one junction end, which may reflect a read error.

MiXCR was run by TCRdb on the PCR reads, yielding one entry per CDR3 protein. The sample yields roughly 7,600 distinct CDR3 sequences, roughly 50% seen once. The V gene's germline CDR1 is MNHEY and CDR2 SVGEGT. The CDR3 is 13 amino acids. This chain uses TRBV6-2 or TRBV6-3 with TRBJ2-5, with 8 bases lining up with TRBD2. The receptor comes from a male donor with lung adenocarcinoma. The CD4 and CD8 labels of this study may be unreliable. The sequencing input was CD8+ T cells from the center of a lung tumor. CDR3 protein: CGSGGRDQETQYF. In DNA form, the CDR3 reads TGTGGCAGCGGGGGCCGCGACCAAGAGACCCAGTACTTC.